Reported below is one T cell receptor (beta chain). The sample is drawn from a study of technical replicates of blood from a few donors. Germline lookup yields CDR1 SNHLY and CDR2 FYNNEI. The CDR3 has 16 residues. The V gene end was trimmed by 8 bases and the J gene end by 1 base; junction bases not matched to a gene: 5. Repertoires were generated with immunoSEQ multiplex PCR, while TCRdb's copy carries only in-frame clones and drops some. The profile shows 80,000 or so clones, about 81% of them singletons. The chain combines TRBV2 with TRBJ2-1, with 13 bases lining up with TRBD2. The sample taken for sequencing was PBMCs. This TCR was recovered from a human donor in good health. Some clones in this sample may be carry-over from other donors' samples. The CDR3: CASQLAGGRSYNEQFF. CDR3 sequence (DNA): TGTGCCAGCCAACTAGCGGGGGGGCGGTCCTACAATGAGCAGTTCTTC.